The next 29 T cell receptor beta chains were all read from a single sample in a study of technical replicates of blood from a few donors listed by TCRdb under 2017. Libraries were prepared through the immunoSEQ multiplex PCR assay. TCRdb re-hosts the immuneACCESS table, in-frame sequences only. Its copies lack some clones; in the studies checked, an unresolved V gene accounts for under half of them, and the cause for the rest is not known. In this sample the table shows about 56,000 clones, 90% to 95% of which occur a single time. The biggest ten clones account for around 3.2% of the sample. Specimen: PBMCs. The receptors here all came from a human donor in good health. Some clones in this sample may be carry-over from other donors' samples.

This chain connects TRBV2 to TRBJ1-1; 7 positions match TRBD1. Germline lookup yields CDR1 SNHLY and CDR2 FYNNEI. Trimming at V came to 8 bases and at J to 0 bases, leaving 9 bases not matched to a gene. The length of the CDR3 is 15 residues. The DNA for the CDR3 is TGTGCCAGCTCAGGACCGGGACAGTTGAACACTGAAGCTTTCTTT. Translated: CASSGPGQLNTEAFF.

This chain connects TRBV7-9 to TRBJ2-5; unclear D gene. Germline V lookup: CDR1 SEHNR, CDR2 FQNEAQ (reference sequence). The CDR3 length is 14 residues. The germline V and J ends were trimmed by 1 base and 1 base, with 7 bases remaining between them. The CDR3 coding sequence is TGTGCCAGCAGCTTAGGTACGCGCCAAGAGACCCAGTACTTC. Translating gives CASSLGTRQETQYF.

The rearrangement uses TRBV14 and TRBJ2-5, with TRBD2 matching 7 bases. Germline V lookup: CDR1 SGHDN, CDR2 FVKESK. This CDR3 has 15 amino acids. The junction had 7 bases not matched to a gene; V was cut back by 6 bases and J by 0 bases. The CDR3 protein is CASRQSGAYQETQYF. For the CDR3, the DNA is TGTGCCAGCAGACAAAGCGGGGCGTACCAAGAGACCCAGTACTTC. Combining the CDR3 with reference TRBV14 and TRBJ2-5 gives the whole variable domain EAGVTQFPSHSVIEKGQTVTLRCDPISGHDNLYWYRRVMGKEIKFLLHFVKESKQDESGMPNNRFLAERTGGTYSTLKVQPAELEDSGVYFCASRQSGAYQETQYFGPGTRLLVL.

This chain links TRBV2 with TRBJ1-1; D unclear. Germline V lookup: CDR1 SNHLY, CDR2 FYNNEI. With 3 bases removed from V and 11 bases from J, the gap between germline ends came to 19 bases. CDR3 length: 14 amino acids. The DNA for the CDR3 is TGTGCCAGCAGTGACAATTCTGGCGGCGGTGGGGCTTTCTTT. This encodes CASSDNSGGGGAFF.

This clone has just one count. The gene calls are TRBV6-4 and TRBJ1-5; 11 positions agree with TRBD1. J lost 0 bases, V lost 0 bases, and 13 bases had no gene match. Per the germline V gene, CDR1 is MRHNA and CDR2 is SNTAGT. This CDR3 is 21 amino acids long. The CDR3 loop reads CASSDSRDWDRGKNSNQPQHF. CDR3 bases: TGTGCCAGCAGTGACTCCAGAGATTGGGACAGGGGGAAAAATAGCAATCAGCCCCAGCATTTT.

This clone was detected only once. The chain joins TRBV30 to TRBJ1-6; D is unclear. CDR3 length equals 14 residues. The germline gives CDR1 GTSNPN, CDR2 SVGIG (reference sequence). With 8 bases removed from V and 14 bases from J, the gap between germline ends came to 25 bases. This CDR3 is CAGWREGREWALHF. CDR3 DNA sequence: TGTGCCGGTTGGAGGGAAGGACGAGAATGGGCCCTCCACTTT.

This chain joins TRBV6-4 and TRBJ2-3; 11 bases line up with TRBD2. V was pared by 6 bases and J by 8 bases, with 10 bases of the junction left unmatched. Germline V gene lookup returns CDR1 MRHNA and CDR2 SNTAGT. The length of the CDR3 is 15 residues. CDR3 amino acids: CASSDTSGGRRTQYF. DNA of the CDR3: TGTGCCAGCAGCGATACTAGCGGGGGCCGTCGTACGCAGTATTTT.

The rearrangement joins TRBV5-4 to TRBJ2-7; 12 bases fit TRBD1. The CDR3 covers 16 residues. The V segment lost 4 bases and the J segment 7 bases; nucleotides outside the gene matches: 12. Looked up from germline, CDR1 is SGHNT and CDR2 is YYREEE (reference sequence). The CDR3 spells CASSQVGQGAPEEQYF. Written as DNA, the CDR3 is TGTGCCAGCAGCCAGGTGGGACAGGGGGCGCCGGAGGAGCAGTACTTC.

The J gene is TRBJ2-5, the V gene TRBV5-6; D gene uncertain. The germline CDR1 and CDR2 sequences are SGHDT and YYEEEE. The CDR3 is 14 residues long. V lost 0 bases and J lost 1, with 7 bases in between. CDR3 sequence reads: CASSLDIVQETQYF. The CDR3 DNA sequence: TGTGCCAGCAGCTTGGATATAGTCCAAGAGACCCAGTACTTC.

V gene TRBV6-5 combines with J gene TRBJ1-6; D perhaps matches TRBD1 (5 bases). The CDR3 consists of 16 residues. Germline V gives CDR1 MNHEY, CDR2 SVGAGI. V lost 2 bases and J 1 base, leaving 9 bases between the germline ends. The CDR3 protein is CASSYGGLSYNSPLHF. As DNA, the CDR3 is TGTGCCAGCAGTTACGGGGGACTATCCTATAATTCACCCCTCCACTTT.

This clone showed up just once. The chain is built from TRBV6-1 and TRBJ2-4; 14 bases fit TRBD2. The germline V gene has CDR1 MNHNS and CDR2 SASEGT. The ends lost 3 bases at V and 0 bases at J; junction bases unmatched: 1. This CDR3 is built from 17 residues. CDR3 sequence (DNA): TGTGCCAGCAGTGAGGGGACTAGCGGGAGAGCCAAAAACATTCAGTACTTC. It yields the protein CASSEGTSGRAKNIQYF.

This sequence joins TRBV6-5 and TRBJ1-2; D call uncertain. Germline values: CDR1 MNHEY, CDR2 SVGAGI. Deletions cut 5 bases from V and 4 bases from J, with 11 bases between. The CDR3 is made up of 13 amino acids. The CDR3 protein is CASSRNGLYGYTF. The CDR3 DNA reads as TGTGCCAGCAGTAGGAACGGACTCTATGGCTACACCTTC.

This chain links TRBV5-4 with TRBJ2-7, with D possibly TRBD2 on 5 matching bases. Germline V gene data show CDR1 as SGHNT and CDR2 as YYREEE (reference sequence). This CDR3 spans 15 amino acids. Trimming took off 1 base at V and 5 bases at J, with 16 bases between the two ends. The CDR3 spells CASSLRSGLRNEQYF. CDR3 DNA: TGTGCCAGCAGCTTGAGGTCGGGGTTAAGGAACGAGCAGTACTTC.

The V and J genes are TRBV19 and TRBJ1-5; tentatively, D is TRBD1 (6 bases). From germline, CDR1 is LNHDA and CDR2 SQIVND (reference sequence). V gave up 0 bases and J gave up 7 bases, with 13 bases separating them. This CDR3 has 15 amino acids. CDR3 sequence reads: CASSIEGGARQPQHF. CDR3 nucleotides: TGTGCCAGTAGTATAGAAGGGGGGGCACGGCAGCCCCAGCATTTT.

The rearrangement uses TRBV5-8 and TRBJ2-4; 8 bases align to TRBD1. The CDR3 loop spans 15 amino acids. Germline lookup yields CDR1 SGHTS and CDR2 YDEGEE. Trimming at V came to 4 bases and at J to 5 bases, leaving 8 bases not matched to a gene. This CDR3 is CASSPEGRGQNIQYF. CDR3 coding DNA: TGTGCCAGCAGCCCTGAGGGCAGGGGGCAAAACATTCAGTACTTC.

The chain recombines TRBV2 with TRBJ2-3; 9 bases are a match to TRBD2. The CDR3 sequence is 15 residues long. Trimming cost V 7 bases and J 2 bases; bases outside gene matches: 7. Looked up from germline, CDR1 is SNHLY and CDR2 is FYNNEI. CDR3 loop: CASTSTSGYTDTQYF. The CDR3 nucleotides read TGTGCCAGCACCTCGACTAGCGGTTACACAGATACGCAGTATTTT.

J is TRBJ2-1 and V is TRBV6-5, with TRBD2 matching over 7 bases. Trimming cost V 2 bases and J 1 base; bases outside gene matches: 5. The CDR3 loop spans 16 amino acids. Germline V gives CDR1 MNHEY, CDR2 SVGAGI. The CDR3 loop reads CASSYLGGVSYNEQFF. The CDR3 DNA reads as TGTGCCAGCAGTTACCTTGGGGGGGTTTCCTACAATGAGCAGTTCTTC.

In this sample, this clone turned up once. The chain joins TRBV5-6 to TRBJ1-6, with 7 positions matching TRBD1. CDR3 length: 14 residues. V dropped 2 bases and J dropped 9; count of bases not matched to a gene: 5. Germline V gene lookup returns CDR1 SGHDT and CDR2 YYEEEE. The CDR3 is CASSFRQGLSPLHF. The CDR3 DNA reads TGTGCCAGCAGCTTCCGACAGGGACTTTCACCCCTCCACTTT.

The chain combines TRBV6-5 with TRBJ2-4, with D maybe TRBD2 (5 bases). The CDR3 is 14 amino acids. The ends were cut back, 5 bases at V and 2 bases at J, with 10 bases in the middle. Germline V gene sequence: CDR1 MNHEY, CDR2 SVGAGI. The CDR3 bases are TGTGCCAGCAGTCCGAGGGTGACCAAAAACATTCAGTACTTC. This gives the protein CASSPRVTKNIQYF.

This chain joins TRBV27 and TRBJ1-4, with 7 positions matching TRBD1. Germline V CDR1 and CDR2: MNHEY, SMNVEV (reference sequence). The length of the CDR3 is 14 residues. The junction had 3 bases not matched to a gene; V was cut back by 3 bases and J by 5 bases. CDR3 sequence: CASSFGTENEKLFF. In nucleotides, the CDR3 is TGTGCCAGCAGTTTTGGGACAGAGAATGAAAAACTGTTTTTT.

The rearrangement uses TRBV4-3 and TRBJ2-1; D unresolved. The V and J ends lost 2 bases and 6 bases respectively, with 11 bases between them. The germline gives CDR1 LGHNA, CDR2 YSLEER. The CDR3 runs to 14 residues. CDR3 sequence (DNA): TGCGCCAGCAGCCAAAGTCTAGTTATCAATGAGCAGTTCTTC. Residues: CASSQSLVINEQFF.

The chain has TRBV11-2 and TRBJ2-1; D not resolved. This CDR3 contains 15 residues. Trimming took 5 bases from V and 0 from J, leaving 11 bases between them. Germline V gives CDR1 SGHAT, CDR2 FQNNGV. The CDR3, as DNA: TGTGCCAGCAGCCCCCGCCCGAGCTCCTACAATGAGCAGTTCTTC. Translated, it gives CASSPRPSSYNEQFF.

The rearrangement joins TRBV7-6 to TRBJ2-2, with D possibly TRBD1 on 7 matching bases. In germline, CDR1 is SGHVS, CDR2 FNYEAQ. The CDR3 loop spans 16 amino acids. The V end lost 1 base, the J end lost 7 bases, and 16 bases lay between the germline ends. CDR3 sequence reads: CASSLEAGQSNGELFF. CDR3 in DNA: TGTGCCAGCAGCTTAGAGGCGGGACAGTCCAACGGGGAGCTGTTTTTT.

The chain couples TRBV9 to TRBJ2-7, with 10 bases aligning to TRBD2. V lost 4 bases and J lost 1; bases outside the gene matches: 2. Germline-derived CDR1 and CDR2 are SGDLS and YYNGEE. CDR3 length: 14 residues. DNA of the CDR3: TGTGCCAGCAGCCCTAGCGGGAGTTCCTACGAGCAGTACTTC. The encoded protein is CASSPSGSSYEQYF. The whole variable domain, filled in from reference TRBV9 and TRBJ2-7, reads DSGVTQTPKHLITATGQRVTLRCSPRSGDLSVYWYQQSLDQGLQFLIQYYNGEERAKGNILERFSAQQFPDLHSELNLSSLELGDSALYFCASSPSGSSYEQYFGPGTRLTVT.

The sample holds one count of this clone. The chain recombines TRBV2 with TRBJ1-2, with 7 bases fitting TRBD1. Germline V gene lookup returns CDR1 SNHLY and CDR2 FYNNEI. The CDR3 length is 15 residues. V lost 3 bases to trimming and J lost 4 bases; unmatched junction nucleotides: 8. DNA for the CDR3: TGTGCCAGCAGTGAGTTGGGCAGGGGGACCTATGGCTACACCTTC. Protein product: CASSELGRGTYGYTF.

CDR3 loop: CASSPWTQARQYF. The CDR3 DNA reads as TGTGCCAGCAGTCCATGGACTCAGGCTCGGCAGTACTTC. This sequence joins TRBV6-1 and TRBJ2-7, with D possibly being TRBD2 (5 bases). Trimming took off 5 bases at V and 9 bases at J, with 17 bases between the two ends. Germline V gene sequence: CDR1 MNHNS, CDR2 SASEGT. The CDR3 has 13 amino acids.

CDR3: CASSIEQGSEAFF. In DNA form, the CDR3 reads TGTGCCAGTAGTATAGAACAGGGTTCTGAAGCTTTCTTT. The rearrangement uses TRBV19 and TRBJ1-1, with a possible D match to TRBD1 (6 bases). The CDR3 length is 13 residues. Trimming removed 0 bases from V and 6 bases from J, with 8 bases in between. Germline V CDR1 and CDR2: LNHDA, SQIVND (reference sequence). Full variable domain (missing parts from reference TRBV19 and TRBJ1-1): DGGITQSPKYLFRKEGQNVTLSCEQNLNHDAMYWYRQDPGQGLRLIYYSQIVNDFQKGDIAEGYSVSREKKESFPLTVTSAQKNPTAFYLCASSIEQGSEAFFGQGTRLTVV.

This chain uses TRBV6-6 with TRBJ2-7; 8 positions match TRBD1. CDR3 size: 15 residues. Germline V gene lookup returns CDR1 MNHNY and CDR2 SVGAGI (reference sequence). The V and J ends lost 6 bases and 7 bases, in that order; junction bases with no gene match: 14. The CDR3 region is CASSARGQAYEEQYF. As DNA, the CDR3 is TGTGCCAGCAGCGCCCGGGGACAGGCCTACGAGGAGCAGTACTTC.

The V gene is TRBV29-1, the J gene TRBJ2-3; 7 positions match TRBD2. This CDR3 has 15 residues. Germline V gives CDR1 SQVTM, CDR2 ANQGSEA. The ends lost 2 bases at V and 1 base at J; junction bases unmatched: 6. The CDR3 loop reads CSVEKYLAGTDTQYF. The CDR3 DNA follows: TGCAGCGTTGAAAAGTACCTAGCGGGCACAGATACGCAGTATTTT.